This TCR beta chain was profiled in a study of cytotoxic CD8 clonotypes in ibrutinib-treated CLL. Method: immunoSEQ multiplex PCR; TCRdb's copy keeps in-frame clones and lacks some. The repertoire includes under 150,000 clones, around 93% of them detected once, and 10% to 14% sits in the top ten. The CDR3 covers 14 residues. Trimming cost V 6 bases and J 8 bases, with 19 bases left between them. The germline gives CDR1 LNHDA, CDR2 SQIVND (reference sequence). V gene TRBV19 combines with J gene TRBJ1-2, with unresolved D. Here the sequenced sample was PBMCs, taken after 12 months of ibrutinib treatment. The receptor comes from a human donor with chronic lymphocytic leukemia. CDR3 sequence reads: CASRVQGSSEGYTF. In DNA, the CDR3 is TGTGCCAGTAGAGTACAAGGGTCCTCGGAAGGCTACACCTTC.